This TCR beta chain was sequenced during a study of shared clonotypes between healthy human individuals. Study-level information: Per donor, CD8 memory used one plate, CD8 naive used two, CD4 memory used three and CD4 naive used three. Study results and caveats: Naive subsets typically showed greater estimated richness than memory subsets.

Concerning this clone: The antigen is undetermined.

Genomic DNA of each subset was evenly split across several immunoSEQ plates. TCRdb keeps only in-frame clones here, not all; method: immunoSEQ multiplex PCR. The sample has about 2.4 million clones, 93% seen once. This CDR3 has 19 amino acids. Looked up from germline, CDR1 is MGHRA and CDR2 is YSYEKL. Trimming removed 4 bases from V and 3 bases from J; junction bases left unmatched: 16. The specimen sequenced was naive CD4+ T cells from PBMCs. Subset noted: CD45RA+ positively selected. The origin of this receptor is a man aged 18-30 years in good health. Some clones in this sample may be carry-over from other donors' samples. This chain links TRBV4-1 with TRBJ2-2; the match to TRBD2 covers 8 bases. The CDR3 coding sequence is TGCGCCAGCAGCCGGGACTCACCAAGGTCACTAGCGGACACCGGGGAGCTGTTTTTT. Protein: CASSRDSPRSLADTGELFF.